This T cell receptor beta chain was sequenced for a study of T cell repertoires in cytomegalovirus infection. TCRdb redid the calling of the reads with MiXCR, one entry per CDR3 protein. The sample includes roughly 630,000 distinct CDR3 sequences, roughly 24% of them seen just once. V shed 5 bases and J 6 bases; nucleotides not matched to a gene: 7. Germline V gives CDR1 SEHNR, CDR2 FQNEAQ (reference sequence). The CDR3 is 16 residues long. This clonotype was observed a few times. Its matching antigen is unknown. Study-wide results and limits: HLA-C-restricted CMV clonotypes gave the most frequent clonotype in two of eight donors.

J is TRBJ2-2 and V is TRBV7-9; TRBD1 matches at 12 bases. Sequencing was done on a sample of CD8+ T cells from PBMCs. The sequence was obtained from a human donor in good health (CMV status not recorded). Some clones in this sample may be carry-over from other donors' samples. As DNA, the CDR3 is TGTGCCAGCAGCCCACCGGGACAGGGGGCCTCCGGGGAGCTGTTTTTT. Protein product: CASSPPGQGASGELFF. The whole variable domain, filled in from reference TRBV7-9 and TRBJ2-2, reads DTGVSQNPRHKITKRGQNVTFRCDPISEHNRLYWYRQTLGQGPEFLTYFQNEAQLEKSRLLSDRFSAERPKGSFSTLEIQRTEQGDSAMYLCASSPPGQGASGELFFGEGSRLTVL.